A selection of T cell receptor beta chains follows, all from one sample in a study of Graves' ophthalmopathy and Graves' hyperthyroidism. TCRdb redid the calling of the multiplex PCR reads with MiXCR, one entry per CDR3 protein. Of over a million distinct CDR3 sequences listed, less than 45% are singletons. The sample taken for sequencing was peripheral blood or thyroid tissue (not recorded which). Receptor source: an adult man with Graves' hyperthyroidism. Both conserved end residues are part of each CDR3. Fields, in order: D gene, clone size, V gene, J gene, CDR3 protein, CDR3 DNA. D genes are given only for firm matches. The size entry is marked missing in some rows and otherwise reads once, few, many or a size class.

D gene: NA
clone size: many
V gene: TRBV29-1
J gene: TRBJ2-6
CDR3 protein: CSVGTVGANVLTF
CDR3 DNA: TGCAGCGTTGGGACAGTCGGGGCCAACGTCCTGACTTTC

D gene: TRBD1
clone size: many
V gene: TRBV6-5
J gene: TRBJ1-2
CDR3 protein: CASSRQGEGYTF
CDR3 DNA: TGTGCCAGCAGTCGACAGGGGGAAGGCTACACCTTC

D gene: NA
clone size: few
V gene: TRBV6-2/TRBV6-3
J gene: TRBJ1-5
CDR3 protein: CASRSGTATSPQHF
CDR3 DNA: TGTGCCAGCAGATCAGGGACGGCCACCTCGCCCCAGCATTTT

D gene: NA
clone size: NA
V gene: TRBV5-1
J gene: TRBJ2-7
CDR3 protein: CASSLDAKF
CDR3 DNA: TGCGCCAGCAGCTTGGATGCTAAATTC

D gene: NA
clone size: NA
V gene: TRBV2
J gene: TRBJ2-7
CDR3 protein: CASSVGGTHEQYF
CDR3 DNA: TGTGCCAGCAGTGTAGGCGGGACTCACGAGCAGTACTTC

D gene: NA
clone size: few
V gene: TRBV6-6
J gene: TRBJ2-7
CDR3 protein: CASSFAGTQYEQYF
CDR3 DNA: TGTGCCAGCAGCTTCGCCGGGACTCAATACGAGCAGTACTTC

D gene: TRBD1
clone size: many
V gene: TRBV7-9
J gene: TRBJ2-7
CDR3 protein: CASSRIGTGTGSYEQYF
CDR3 DNA: TGTGCCAGCAGTCGGATAGGAACCGGGACAGGGTCCTACGAGCAGTACTTC

D gene: NA
clone size: many
V gene: TRBV20-1
J gene: TRBJ1-3
CDR3 protein: CSAVNAISSGNTIYF
CDR3 DNA: TGCAGTGCGGTCAACGCCATAAGCTCTGGAAACACCATATATTTT

D gene: NA
clone size: many
V gene: TRBV5-1
J gene: TRBJ2-6
CDR3 protein: CASSFTDSGANVLTF
CDR3 DNA: TGCGCCAGCAGCTTCACAGACTCTGGGGCCAACGTCCTGACTTTC

D gene: NA
clone size: few
V gene: TRBV7-8
J gene: TRBJ2-5
CDR3 protein: CASSPRVSETQYF
CDR3 DNA: TGTGCCAGCAGCCCCCGAGTGAGCGAGACCCAGTACTTC

D gene: NA
clone size: many
V gene: TRBV7-9
J gene: TRBJ2-7
CDR3 protein: CASSLAGVFDEQYF
CDR3 DNA: TGTGCCAGCAGCTTAGCGGGAGTCTTCGACGAGCAGTACTTC

D gene: NA
clone size: few
V gene: TRBV19
J gene: TRBJ1-1
CDR3 protein: CASSITTGFPTEAFF
CDR3 DNA: TGTGCCAGTAGTATAACAACAGGGTTCCCCACTGAAGCTTTCTTT

D gene: NA
clone size: NA
V gene: TRBV6-6
J gene: TRBJ1-5
CDR3 protein: CASSYSNRQPQHF
CDR3 DNA: TGTGCCAGCAGTTACTCGAATAGACAGCCCCAGCATTTT

D gene: NA
clone size: once
V gene: TRBV12-3/TRBV12-4
J gene: TRBJ2-7
CDR3 protein: CASSSHPPSNEHYF
CDR3 DNA: TGTGCCAGCAGTTCCCATCCACCGTCTAACGAGCACTACTTC